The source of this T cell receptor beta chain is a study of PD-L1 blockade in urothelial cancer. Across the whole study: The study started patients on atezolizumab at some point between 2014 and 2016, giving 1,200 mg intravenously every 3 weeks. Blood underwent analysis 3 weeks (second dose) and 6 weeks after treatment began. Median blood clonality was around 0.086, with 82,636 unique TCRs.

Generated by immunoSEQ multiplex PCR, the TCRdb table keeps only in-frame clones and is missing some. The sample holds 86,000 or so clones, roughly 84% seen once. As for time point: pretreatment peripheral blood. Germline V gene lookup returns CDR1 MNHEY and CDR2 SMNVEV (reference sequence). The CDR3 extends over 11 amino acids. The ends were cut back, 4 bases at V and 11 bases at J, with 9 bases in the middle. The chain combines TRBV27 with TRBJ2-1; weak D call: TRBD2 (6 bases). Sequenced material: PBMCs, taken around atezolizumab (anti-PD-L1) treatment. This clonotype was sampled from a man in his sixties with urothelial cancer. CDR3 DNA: TGTGCCAGCAGTTGGGGAGGAAAGCAGTTCTTC. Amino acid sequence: CASSWGGKQFF.